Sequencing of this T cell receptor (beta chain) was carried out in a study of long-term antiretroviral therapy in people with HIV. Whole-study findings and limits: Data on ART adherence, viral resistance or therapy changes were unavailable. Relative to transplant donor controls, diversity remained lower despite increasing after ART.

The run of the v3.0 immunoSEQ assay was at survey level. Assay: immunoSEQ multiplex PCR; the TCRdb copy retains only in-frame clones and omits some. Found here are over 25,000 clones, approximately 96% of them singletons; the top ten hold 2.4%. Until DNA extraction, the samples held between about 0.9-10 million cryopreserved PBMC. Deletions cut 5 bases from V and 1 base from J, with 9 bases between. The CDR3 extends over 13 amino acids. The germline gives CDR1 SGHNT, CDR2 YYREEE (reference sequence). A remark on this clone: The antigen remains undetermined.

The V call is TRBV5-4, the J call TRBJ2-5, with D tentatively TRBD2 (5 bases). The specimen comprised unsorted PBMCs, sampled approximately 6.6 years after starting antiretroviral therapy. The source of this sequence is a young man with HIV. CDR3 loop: CASRDGVQETQYF. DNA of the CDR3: TGTGCCAGCAGGGACGGGGTCCAAGAGACCCAGTACTTC. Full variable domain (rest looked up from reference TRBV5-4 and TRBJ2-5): ETGVTQSPTHLIKTRGQQVTLRCSSQSGHNTVSWYQQALGQGPQFIFQYYREEENGRGNFPPRFSGLQFPNYSSELNVNALELDDSALYLCASRDGVQETQYFGPGTRLLVL.